Listed here is a single T cell receptor (beta chain). This record belongs to a study of T-cell reconstitution after alpha-beta-depleted transplantation in children. V dropped 4 bases and J dropped 0 bases, with 7 bases sitting between them. From germline, CDR1 is SNHLY and CDR2 FYNNEI. The length of the CDR3 is 13 residues. Unique molecular identifiers were incorporated during preparation of the TCRbeta library. TCRdb re-analysed the PCR reads in MiXCR, keeping a single row per CDR3 protein. In the table there are 600,000 to 700,000 distinct CDR3 sequences, 16% of which are singletons. The clonotype originates from a human donor who donated a stem cell graft to a child with acute myeloid leukemia. This rearrangement joins TRBV2 to TRBJ2-7; D gene ambiguous. The specimen was PBMCs from the stem cell graft donor, collected from the stem cell graft. This chain's CDR3 is CASSVWFSYEQYV. In DNA, the CDR3 is TGTGCCAGCAGTGTGTGGTTCTCCTACGAGCAGTACGTC.